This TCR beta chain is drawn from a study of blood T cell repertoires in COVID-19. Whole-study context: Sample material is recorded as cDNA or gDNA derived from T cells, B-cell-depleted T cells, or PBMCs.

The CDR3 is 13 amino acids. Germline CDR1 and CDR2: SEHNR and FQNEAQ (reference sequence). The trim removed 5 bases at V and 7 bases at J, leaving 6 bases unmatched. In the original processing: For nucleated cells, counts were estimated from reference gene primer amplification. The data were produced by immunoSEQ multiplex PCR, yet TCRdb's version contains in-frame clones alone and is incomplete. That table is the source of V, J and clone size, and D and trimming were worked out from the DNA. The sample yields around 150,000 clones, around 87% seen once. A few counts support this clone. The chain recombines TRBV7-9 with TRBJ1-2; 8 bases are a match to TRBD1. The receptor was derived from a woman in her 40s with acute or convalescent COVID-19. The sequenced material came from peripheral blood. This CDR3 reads CASSTGQGGGYTF. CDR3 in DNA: TGTGCCAGCAGCACCGGACAGGGAGGTGGCTACACCTTC.